The rows below give T cell receptor beta chains drawn from one sample of a study of shared clonotypes between healthy human individuals. TCRdb's table, derived via immunoSEQ multiplex PCR, lists solely in-frame clones and lacks some. Of millions of clones in the sample, approximately 94% were seen once. Sequences were obtained from naive CD8+ T cells sorted from blood. All receptors derive from a man between 18 and 29 years old in good health. Each CDR3 is given without its conserved first and last residue. The D gene is left open where the match is weak.

TRBV4-2	TRBD2	TRBJ2-2	ASSHPSGGNTGELF
TRBV30	-	TRBJ1-5	AWSPWGGIEGNQPQH
TRBV19	-	TRBJ1-1	ASTQGPIGTEAF
TRBV7-3	TRBD1	TRBJ2-1	ASSSSGTGALNEQF
TRBV13	TRBD1	TRBJ2-3	ASSHDRALDTQY
TRBV19	-	TRBJ1-1	ASSMGSPTEAF
TRBV7-6	-	TRBJ1-4	ASSANTNEKLF
TRBV27	-	TRBJ1-3	ASSLSLGSGNTIY
TRBV5-1	-	TRBJ2-7	ASSPGVTYEQY
TRBV6-5	-	TRBJ2-7	ASNPSEGITYEQY
TRBV5-6	-	TRBJ2-7	ASSLDASFHEQY
TRBV18	TRBD2	TRBJ2-2	ASSPPPGGNTGELF
TRBV2	TRBD1	TRBJ2-3	ASSGGPGQIDTDTQY
TRBV2	-	TRBJ2-7	ASRTEGIDEQY
TRBV2	-	TRBJ1-1	ASSQQRNTEAF
TRBV10-1	TRBD1	TRBJ2-7	ASNRGSCYEQY
TRBV6-5	-	TRBJ2-7	ASSYGIPYEQY
TRBV14	-	TRBJ2-1	ASTDWKNNEQF
TRBV19	TRBD2	TRBJ2-7	ASSIGPSGGSYEQY
TRBV27	TRBD1	TRBJ1-2	ASSLSSGTVDYGYT
TRBV10-1	TRBD1	TRBJ2-2	ASSDEIPGQATGELF
TRBV4-1	-	TRBJ1-2	ASSQGASLDGYT
TRBV5-6	-	TRBJ2-1	ASSLGGGDYNEQF
TRBV7-9	-	TRBJ2-5	ASSGPGQNVETQY
TRBV7-9	TRBD1	TRBJ1-2	ASSLRQGLNYGYT
TRBV27	TRBD2	TRBJ2-1	ASSPSVGGWGNEQF
TRBV6-5	-	TRBJ2-7	ASSYSGLHYEQY
TRBV13	-	TRBJ2-2	ASSVSAGELF
TRBV19	TRBD2	TRBJ2-2	ASSIGTSDTGELF
TRBV12-2	-	TRBJ2-7	ASRPGGAEAYEQY
TRBV12-5	-	TRBJ1-1	ASGPPSPSGTEAF
TRBV27	TRBD2	TRBJ2-1	ASSLRTSGSNEQF
TRBV4-1	TRBD1	TRBJ2-1	ASSHPGQAYNEQF
TRBV7-6	TRBD2	TRBJ2-1	ASSPGLAGAPSSYNEQF
TRBV5-1	-	TRBJ1-1	ASSLGHGDEKI
TRBV5-4	-	TRBJ1-1	ASSLDRSDTEAF
TRBV7-3	-	TRBJ1-2	ASSPTGGDGYT
TRBV10-2	TRBD1	TRBJ1-6	ASSDPIGTGSDNSPLH
TRBV28	TRBD1	TRBJ2-5	ASSLGRGQETQY
TRBV11-1	-	TRBJ2-7	ASSLVGGRSYEQY